In its sample, the clone carrying this T cell receptor (beta chain) was seen a few times. As yet, its antigen is unknown. Preparing the TCRbeta library involved the use of unique molecular identifiers. TCRdb re-derived calls from the PCR reads in MiXCR, one entry per CDR3 protein. This sample carries fewer than 450,000 distinct CDR3 sequences, about 17% of them seen once, and the ten largest clones take roughly 41%. The sample is drawn from a study of T-cell reconstitution after alpha-beta-depleted transplantation in children. The study's findings and limits: For some patients, TCRbeta diversity was high at day 60 because of recipient T cells and thymic progenitors that survived.

This CDR3 has 15 residues. V was shortened by 2 bases and J by 1 base, with 9 bases between the two germline ends. Germline V CDR1 and CDR2: KGHSH, LQKENI. The origin of this receptor is a male patient aged 2 to 10 who had a stem cell transplant for acute lymphoblastic leukemia, so the T cells may come from the graft donor. V usage is TRBV18 and J usage is TRBJ2-1; D possibly corresponds to TRBD2 (6 bases). The sample consisted of PBMCs, mostly from graft donor cells, taken 360 days after TCRalphabeta/CD19-depleted stem cell transplant. DNA of the CDR3: TGTGCCAGCTCACCATACCGGGGGTCCTACAATGAGCAGTTCTTC. Its translation: CASSPYRGSYNEQFF.